The 20 T cell receptor beta chains listed next were all sequenced from one sample in a study of post-analysis software for immune sequencing data. The antigens of these receptors remain unknown. Carried by the TCR beta cDNA libraries were unique molecular identifiers. TCRdb passed the PCR reads through MiXCR, listing each CDR3 protein once. Here the sample spans about 820,000 distinct CDR3 sequences, roughly 50% being singletons. Whole-study findings and limits: The five TRBV segments detected at higher frequency in patients than in controls included TRBV5-6, TRBV5-1 and TRBV20-1.

Sequenced: blood. The origin of the receptors is a girl aged 10 to 17 with multiple sclerosis.

V gene TRBV29-1 combines with J gene TRBJ1-1; the D gene is possibly TRBD1 (5 bases). Trimming shortened V by 7 bases and J by 4 bases, and 13 bases separated the two germline ends. Looked up from germline, CDR1 is SQVTM and CDR2 is ANQGSEA. This CDR3 is built from 12 residues. The CDR3 sequence: CSATPGGTEAFF. CDR3 bases: TGCAGCGCCACTCCGGGGGGCACTGAAGCTTTCTTT.

The chain uses TRBV7-2 and TRBJ1-5; D perhaps matches TRBD1 (5 bases). The germline CDR1 and CDR2 sequences are SGHTA and FQGNSA. V lost 1 base and J lost 4, with 11 bases in between. The length of the CDR3 is 15 residues. The CDR3 sequence: CASSLEAGLNQPQHF. The CDR3 bases are TGTGCCAGCAGCTTAGAAGCAGGGCTAAATCAGCCCCAGCATTTT.

J is TRBJ1-1 and V is TRBV29-1, with D possibly TRBD1 on 5 matching bases. Germline CDR1 is SQVTM and CDR2 is ANQGSEA. The CDR3 has 13 amino acids. With 7 bases removed from V and 6 bases from J, the gap between germline ends came to 18 bases. The CDR3 sequence: CSAAREGNPEAFF. The CDR3, as DNA: TGCAGCGCCGCCCGGGAGGGGAATCCTGAAGCTTTCTTT.

The V and J genes are TRBV7-3 and TRBJ2-5; 8 bases map to TRBD2. Germline CDR1 reads SGHTA; CDR2 reads FQGTGA. The CDR3 spans 13 residues. After removal of 5 bases from V and 3 bases from J, the junction contained 2 bases not matched to a gene. The CDR3 region has the DNA TGTGCCAGCAGCGAACTAGCGGAAGAGACCCAGTACTTC. Its protein is CASSELAEETQYF.

The rearrangement links TRBV11-2 to TRBJ1-2; D is ambiguous. CDR3 length: 14 residues. CDR1 is SGHAT, CDR2 FQNNGV, per germline. V lost 5 bases, J lost 8 bases, and 18 bases lay in between. CDR3 residues: CASSAGPGVDGYTF. The CDR3 DNA sequence: TGTGCCAGCAGCGCCGGGCCGGGCGTGGACGGCTACACCTTC.

V usage is TRBV12-3 or TRBV12-4 and J usage is TRBJ2-7; D is unresolved. V lost 5 bases, J lost 3 bases, and 26 bases lay in between. The CDR3 length is 18 residues. Here the CDR3 DNA reads TGTGCCAGCAGTCAGGCTCCGGACCTCCCCGGCCACTACTACGAGCAGTACTTC. Translating gives CASSQAPDLPGHYYEQYF.

V usage is TRBV6-5 and J usage is TRBJ1-4; TRBD1 might be the D (6 bases). Trimming took 2 bases from V and 4 from J, leaving 14 bases between them. The CDR3 is made up of 16 amino acids. From germline, CDR1 is MNHEY and CDR2 SVGAGI. The CDR3 DNA reads as TGTGCCAGCAGTTACGAGACAGGCGGTATTAATGAAAAACTGTTTTTT. Translation: CASSYETGGINEKLFF.

This chain links TRBV12-3 or TRBV12-4 with TRBJ2-2; unclear D gene. Trimming took off 6 bases at V and 8 bases at J, with 4 bases between the two ends. The CDR3 loop spans 10 amino acids. The CDR3 DNA reads TGTGCCAGCAGGCGAGGGGAGCTGTTTTTT. Residues: CASRRGELFF.

V gene TRBV21-1 combines with J gene TRBJ2-4; the D call in the table, TRBD2, was not verified against the DNA. TRBV21-1 is a listed pseudogene. This CDR3 contains 15 residues. This CDR3 is CASRGHRKSGGEQYF. DNA of the CDR3: TGTGCCAGCCGCGGTCATAGAAAGTCAGGAGGAGAGCAGTACTTC.

The V call is TRBV7-9, the J call TRBJ1-2; tentative D call: TRBD1 (6 bases). This CDR3 comprises 15 residues. The ends were cut back, 0 bases at V and 2 bases at J, with 10 bases in the middle. Per germline, CDR1 SEHNR and CDR2 FQNEAQ (reference sequence). This chain's CDR3 is CASSLAGTKNYGYTF. The CDR3 DNA reads TGTGCCAGCAGCTTAGCAGGGACAAAAAACTATGGCTACACCTTC.

The chain employs TRBV6-4 and TRBJ2-3; D might be TRBD2 (6 bases). The V gene's germline CDR1 is MRHNA and CDR2 SNTAGT. This CDR3 is 16 amino acids long. V was cut by 3 bases and J by 1 base, with 14 bases left in between. The CDR3 coding sequence is TGTGCCAGCAGTGATTTCGGCGGAGGGGGCACAGATACGCAGTATTTT. Its translation: CASSDFGGGGTDTQYF.

The chain couples TRBV10-1 to TRBJ2-5; maybe TRBD1 (6 bases). The J call could be wrong; TRBJ2-7 is a better fit for the DNA end. This CDR3 is built from 14 residues. CDR1 and CDR2 (germline): WNHNN, SYGVQD (reference sequence). CDR3 coding DNA: TGCGCCAGTGGACGATATTCACAGGGCGGCGAGCAGTACTTC. Translation gives CASGRYSQGGEQYF.

V is TRBV7-9 and J is TRBJ2-1; no clear D. Germline V CDR1 and CDR2: SEHNR, FQNEAQ (reference sequence). Trimming removed 4 bases from V and 8 bases from J, with 12 bases in between. The CDR3 extends over 13 amino acids. The CDR3 sequence: CASSSQAGDEQFF. CDR3 nucleotide sequence: TGTGCCAGCAGCTCCCAGGCCGGAGATGAGCAGTTCTTC.

This clonotype came up a few times. The chain links TRBV29-1 to TRBJ2-1; no firm D call. The CDR3 is made up of 11 amino acids. Germline V gives CDR1 SQVTM, CDR2 ANQGSEA. V dropped 6 bases and J dropped 3 bases, with 6 bases sitting between them. This CDR3 is CSVPGYNEQFF. Here the CDR3 DNA reads TGCAGCGTGCCCGGCTACAATGAGCAGTTCTTC.

The chain has TRBV9 and TRBJ2-1; 12 nucleotides line up with TRBD2. Per the germline V gene, CDR1 is SGDLS and CDR2 is YYNGEE. The CDR3 covers 16 residues. V shed 3 bases and J 9 bases; nucleotides not matched to a gene: 10. CDR3 protein: CASSGLTSGRYGEQFF. The CDR3 coding sequence is TGTGCCAGCAGCGGACTCACTAGCGGGAGGTACGGTGAGCAGTTCTTC.

CDR3 protein: CASSEQSMNTEAFF. CDR3 DNA sequence: TGCGCCAGCAGTGAGCAGTCCATGAACACTGAAGCTTTCTTT. The gene calls are TRBV10-2 and TRBJ1-1; D uncertain. Germline CDR1 is WSHSY and CDR2 is SAAADI. This CDR3 is built from 14 residues. V lost 2 bases and J lost 0, with 7 bases in between.

The genes are TRBV12-3 or TRBV12-4 and TRBJ2-5; 9 bases align to TRBD1. The ends lost 4 bases at V and 3 bases at J; junction bases unmatched: 0. The CDR3 length is 13 residues. In DNA, the CDR3 is TGTGCCAGCAGTTGGGACAGGGAAGAGACCCAGTACTTC. Encoded protein: CASSWDREETQYF.

The V gene is TRBV18, the J gene TRBJ2-1; D is unresolved. Germline values: CDR1 KGHSH, CDR2 LQKENI. The ends were cut back, 2 bases at V and 0 bases at J, with 11 bases in the middle. This CDR3 has 16 residues. The CDR3 is CASSPARTLSYNEQFF. CDR3 DNA sequence: TGTGCCAGCTCACCAGCTCGTACCCTCTCCTACAATGAGCAGTTCTTC.

The chain links TRBV3-1 to TRBJ2-7, with D possibly being TRBD2 (5 bases). Germline loops: CDR1 LGHDT, CDR2 YNNKEL (reference sequence). The CDR3 has 14 residues. Trimming left V 1 base short and J 4 bases short, with 11 bases between. DNA of the CDR3: TGTGCCAGCAGCCAAGCCCCGGGGTCTTACGAGCAGTACTTC. Translated: CASSQAPGSYEQYF.

As for this clonotype: A much larger clone sits a single nucleotide away, making a read error possible. V is TRBV5-5 and J is TRBJ1-5, with a possible D match to TRBD1 (5 bases). From germline, CDR1 is SGHKS and CDR2 YYEKEE (reference sequence). The CDR3 consists of 14 residues. The V and J ends lost 1 base and 2 bases respectively, with 7 bases between them. CDR3: CASSLWDGNQPQHF. The CDR3 nucleotides are TGTGCCAGCAGCTTGTGGGACGGCAATCAGCCCCAGCATTTT.